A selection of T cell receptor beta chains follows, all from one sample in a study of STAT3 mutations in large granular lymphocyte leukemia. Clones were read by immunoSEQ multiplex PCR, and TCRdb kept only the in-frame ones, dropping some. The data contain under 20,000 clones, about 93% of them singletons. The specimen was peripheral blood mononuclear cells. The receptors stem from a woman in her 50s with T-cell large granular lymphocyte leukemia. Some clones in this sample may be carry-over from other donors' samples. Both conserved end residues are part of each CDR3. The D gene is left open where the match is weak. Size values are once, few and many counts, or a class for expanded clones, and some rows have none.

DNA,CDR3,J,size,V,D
TGTGCCACCCAAGGACAGGGGTACACTGAAGCTTTCTTT,CATQGQGYTEAFF,TRBJ1-1,-,TRBV19,TRBD1
TGTGCCAGCAGCCTGGGACAGATTTACTATGGCTACACCTTC,CASSLGQIYYGYTF,TRBJ1-2,-,TRBV5-6,TRBD1
TGTGCCAGCAGCCAGCAGGGAGAGCAGTTCTTC,CASSQQGEQFF,TRBJ2-1,-,TRBV27,-
TGTGCCAGCAGTTTCCAGTTTGGGGATACGCAGTATTTT,CASSFQFGDTQYF,TRBJ2-3,-,TRBV27,-
TGTGCCAGCAGGCTAGGACTAGCGGGAATGCACGAGCAGTACTTC,CASRLGLAGMHEQYF,TRBJ2-7,-,TRBV11-2,TRBD2
TGTGCCAGCAGTTTAGCGGACAGGTACCAAGAGACCCAGTACTTC,CASSLADRYQETQYF,TRBJ2-5,once,TRBV28,TRBD1
TGCGCCAGCAGCCAAGAAGGGCGGGGGAACTATGGCTACACCTTC,CASSQEGRGNYGYTF,TRBJ1-2,-,TRBV4-1,-
TGCGCCAGCAGCTTGGGGACTAGCGGGAGCTATGAGCAGTTCTTC,CASSLGTSGSYEQFF,TRBJ2-1,-,TRBV5-1,TRBD2
TGTGCCTGGGGAAAAAGTGCTAACTCTGGAAACACCATATATTTT,CAWGKSANSGNTIYF,TRBJ1-3,once,TRBV30,-
TGTGCCAGCAGCTTTGGATTCACTAGCACAGATACGCAGTATTTT,CASSFGFTSTDTQYF,TRBJ2-3,-,TRBV7-3,-
TGTGCCAGCAGCTTAGGACAGGGATTGGACGAGCAGTACTTC,CASSLGQGLDEQYF,TRBJ2-7,-,TRBV7-9,TRBD1
TGTGCCAGCAGCCTCTCGGGCACCCCTACTAACTATGGCTACACCTTC,CASSLSGTPTNYGYTF,TRBJ1-2,-,TRBV14,-
TGTGCCAGCAGCGTACAGGGGGCTCCCCCAGATACGCAGTATTTT,CASSVQGAPPDTQYF,TRBJ2-3,few,TRBV9,TRBD1
TGTGCCAGCAGCCAAGGTCCTAGGGGGGGCTCCTACGAGCAGTACTTC,CASSQGPRGGSYEQYF,TRBJ2-7,once,TRBV14,-
TGTGCCTGGCAGGGGAATTCGGAGACCCAGTACTTC,CAWQGNSETQYF,TRBJ2-5,once,TRBV30,-
TGTGCCAGCAGCATCCAGGGGGGATACGAGCAGTACTTC,CASSIQGGYEQYF,TRBJ2-7,-,TRBV11-2,-
TGTGCCAGCAGTTACGTTGGCGGGACCTACAATGAGCAGTTCTTC,CASSYVGGTYNEQFF,TRBJ2-1,-,TRBV6-5,-
TGTGCCAGCAGTTACTCGGGAGCAACTAATGAAAAACTGTTTTTT,CASSYSGATNEKLFF,TRBJ1-4,once,TRBV6-6,-
TGCGCCAGCAAGGACGGCACAGATACGCAGTATTTT,CASKDGTDTQYF,TRBJ2-3,-,TRBV5-1,-
TGCAGCGTTCCCGGGAGGGGGAAGTACCAAGAGACCCAGTACTTC,CSVPGRGKYQETQYF,TRBJ2-5,-,TRBV29-1,TRBD2
TGTGCCAGCAGTCCCGGGACAAAGAACACTGAAGCTTTCTTT,CASSPGTKNTEAFF,TRBJ1-1,-,TRBV6-6,-
TGTGCCAGCAGAAGACCGGGAATCAAAGGGGAGCTGTTTTTT,CASRRPGIKGELFF,TRBJ2-2,-,TRBV7-2,-
TGTGCCAGCAGCGCTATAGGGTCCGGGGAGCTGTTTTTT,CASSAIGSGELFF,TRBJ2-2,-,TRBV9,-
TGTGCCAGTAGTACGGACAGGTCCCCCTCTGGAAACACCATATATTTT,CASSTDRSPSGNTIYF,TRBJ1-3,-,TRBV19,TRBD1
TGTGCCAGCAGCTTACGGCCAGGGGTGGAGGTTTGGAATGAGCAGTTCTTC,CASSLRPGVEVWNEQFF,TRBJ2-1,-,TRBV7-9,-
TGCGCCAGCAGCTTGGCACGCGGGTTTGGGGAGACCCAGTACTTC,CASSLARGFGETQYF,TRBJ2-5,-,TRBV5-1,-
TGCGCCAGCAGCCCCCAGGTCCAGTACGAGCAGTACTTC,CASSPQVQYEQYF,TRBJ2-7,-,TRBV4-3,-
TGTGCCAGCAGACCTCTGGGGATCCCCTACGAGCAGTACTTC,CASRPLGIPYEQYF,TRBJ2-7,-,TRBV28,-
TGTGCCATCAGTGACTCCTCCCCAAAGCAGTACTTC,CAISDSSPKQYF,TRBJ2-7,-,TRBV10-3,-
TGTGCCAGCTCGCCGCCAGCGGGAGTGGGCACAGATACGCAGTATTTT,CASSPPAGVGTDTQYF,TRBJ2-3,-,TRBV18,TRBD2
TGTGCCACCAGCAGAGGGGGACAGGGGGCGGGTGGCTACACCTTC,CATSRGGQGAGGYTF,TRBJ1-2,-,TRBV15,TRBD1
TGTGCCAGCAGCGTAGTATCTAACACCGGGGAGCTGTTTTTT,CASSVVSNTGELFF,TRBJ2-2,-,TRBV9,-
TGTGCCAGCAGTGATACGGGCACCAGCACAGATACGCAGTATTTT,CASSDTGTSTDTQYF,TRBJ2-3,-,TRBV25-1,-
TGTGCCAGCAGCACCGGGCCCACTAGCACAGATACGCAGTATTTT,CASSTGPTSTDTQYF,TRBJ2-3,-,TRBV5-6,-
TGTGCCAGCAGCTTCGGACAGCCAGCCACAGATACGCAGTATTTT,CASSFGQPATDTQYF,TRBJ2-3,-,TRBV11-2,-
TGTGCCACCAGCAGCGAGGGACAGGGCTACGAGCAGTACTTC,CATSSEGQGYEQYF,TRBJ2-7,-,TRBV15,TRBD1
TGCAGCGCACCAATGGGCAGCCTCAACTATGGCTACACCTTC,CSAPMGSLNYGYTF,TRBJ1-2,-,TRBV29-1,-
TGCGCCAGCAGCTCCCGACAGGGGGGTCTAGAGACCCAGTACTTC,CASSSRQGGLETQYF,TRBJ2-5,-,TRBV5-1,TRBD1
TGTGCCAGCAGCTCCCGGGGGGGCACAGATACGCAGTATTTT,CASSSRGGTDTQYF,TRBJ2-3,-,TRBV5-4,TRBD2
TGCAGCGTAGGACTAGCGGGGCTGCAAGAGACCCAGTACTTC,CSVGLAGLQETQYF,TRBJ2-5,-,TRBV29-1,TRBD2
TGCAGGTACAGGGGGAACACTGAAGCTTTCTTT,CRYRGNTEAFF,TRBJ1-1,-,TRBV20-1,TRBD1
TGTGCCAGCAGCGGACAGACAGGGGTTTCCTACGAGCAGTACTTC,CASSGQTGVSYEQYF,TRBJ2-7,-,TRBV7-2,TRBD1
TGTGCCAGCAGCCTCCTAGCGGGAGGGCGCGAGCAGTACTTC,CASSLLAGGREQYF,TRBJ2-7,-,TRBV5-4,TRBD2
TGCGCCAGCAGCCAAGATACGAACTACGAGCAGTACTTC,CASSQDTNYEQYF,TRBJ2-7,-,TRBV4-3,-
TGTGCCAGCAGCTTGGGTGGTAGGGATACGCAGTATTTT,CASSLGGRDTQYF,TRBJ2-3,-,TRBV7-2,-
TGTGCCAGCACCTTCCGAGAAGGGGGGTACGGAAACACCATATATTTT,CASTFREGGYGNTIYF,TRBJ1-3,-,TRBV7-2,-
TGTGCCAGCAGTTTAAGACACCCCGTAGCCAACTATGGCTACACCTTC,CASSLRHPVANYGYTF,TRBJ1-2,-,TRBV28,-